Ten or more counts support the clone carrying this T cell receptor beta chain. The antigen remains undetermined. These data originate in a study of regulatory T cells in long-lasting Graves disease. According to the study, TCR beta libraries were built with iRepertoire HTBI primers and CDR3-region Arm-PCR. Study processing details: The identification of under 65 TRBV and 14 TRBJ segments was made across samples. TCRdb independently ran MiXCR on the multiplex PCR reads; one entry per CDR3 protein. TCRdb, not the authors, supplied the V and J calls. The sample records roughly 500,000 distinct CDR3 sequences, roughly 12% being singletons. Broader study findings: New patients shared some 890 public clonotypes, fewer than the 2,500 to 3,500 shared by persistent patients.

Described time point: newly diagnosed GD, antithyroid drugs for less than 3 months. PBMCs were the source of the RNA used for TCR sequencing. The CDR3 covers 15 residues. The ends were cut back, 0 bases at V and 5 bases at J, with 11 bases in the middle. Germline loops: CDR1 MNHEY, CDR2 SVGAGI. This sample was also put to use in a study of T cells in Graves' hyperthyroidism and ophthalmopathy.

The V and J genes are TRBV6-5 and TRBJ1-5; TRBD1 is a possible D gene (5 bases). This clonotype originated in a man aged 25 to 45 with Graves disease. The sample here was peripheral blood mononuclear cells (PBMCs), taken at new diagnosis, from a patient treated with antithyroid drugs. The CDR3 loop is CASSYSRRGDQPQHF. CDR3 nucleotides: TGTGCCAGCAGTTACTCGAGGAGGGGCGATCAGCCCCAGCATTTT.